What follows are 26 T cell receptor beta chains derived from one specimen sequenced in a study of blood T cells in healthy people across ages. Sample-barcoded 5' priming and a J-beta primer mix drove a second PCR of roughly 7 to 11 cycles. TCRdb analysed the 5' RACE reads with MiXCR anew, one entry per CDR3 protein. This sample carries about 600,000 distinct CDR3 sequences, 45% to 55% of them seen once, and the ten largest clones take under 30%. Sequences were obtained from blood. The source of these receptors is an elderly man in good health.

At least ten counts were recorded for this clonotype. This chain uses TRBV24-1 with TRBJ2-7, with TRBD1 matching 11 bases. Germline-derived CDR1 and CDR2 are KGHDR and SFDVKD. J lost 5 bases, V lost 4 bases, and 12 bases had no gene match. The length of the CDR3 is 17 residues. In DNA, the CDR3 is TGTGCCACCAGTGAGGCGGGACAGGGGGGGTTGTATGACGAGCAGTACTTC. Residues: CATSEAGQGGLYDEQYF.

This clonotype has ten or more counts. The chain is built from TRBV6-1 and TRBJ2-3; 8 bases match TRBD2. Germline-derived CDR1 and CDR2 are MNHNS and SASEGT. The CDR3 spans 19 residues. J lost 5 bases, V lost 8 bases, and 24 bases had no gene match. As DNA, the CDR3 is TGTGCCAGCTCGTTTGGTTTTGGATTAGCGGGGTCATCGGGAGATACGCAGTATTTT. Its protein is CASSFGFGLAGSSGDTQYF.

J is TRBJ1-2 and V is TRBV6-2 or TRBV6-3, with a tentative D call TRBD1 (6 bases). Germline loops: CDR1 MNHEY, CDR2 SVGEGT. The CDR3 loop spans 16 amino acids. V shed 7 bases and J shed 7 bases, with 25 bases lying between them. This chain's CDR3 is CASTLQGTRGFAGYTF. In DNA, the CDR3 is TGTGCCAGCACCCTCCAAGGGACAAGGGGATTTGCTGGCTACACCTTC.

The rearrangement links TRBV20-1 to TRBJ2-1, with 11 positions matching TRBD2. This CDR3 has 15 amino acids. CDR1 is DFQATT, CDR2 SNEGSKA, per germline (reference sequence). Losses at the gene ends were 5 bases for V and 4 bases for J; bases not matched to a gene: 7. The CDR3 nucleotides are TGCAGTGCTGCTAGTCTAGCGGGGGGTTACAATGAGCAGTTCTTC. This codes for CSAASLAGGYNEQFF.

This clonotype was recorded once. V usage is TRBV20-1 and J usage is TRBJ2-4; TRBD1 aligns across 7 bases. The DNA end favors TRBJ2-7, so the J call may be wrong. Germline loops: CDR1 DFQATT, CDR2 SNEGSKA (reference sequence). The CDR3 runs 14 residues. CDR3 residues: CSARKQGTFYEQYF. DNA for the CDR3: TGCAGTGCTAGAAAACAGGGGACCTTCTACGAGCAGTACTTC.

This clonotype showed up just a few times. This chain connects TRBV7-2 to TRBJ1-1; 8 nucleotides agree with TRBD1. The trim removed 6 bases at V and 4 bases at J, leaving 7 bases unmatched. Germline V gives CDR1 SGHTA, CDR2 FQGNSA. The CDR3 covers 14 residues. The CDR3 loop reads CASRSDRAGTEAFF. DNA of the CDR3: TGTGCCAGCAGATCGGACAGGGCGGGCACTGAAGCTTTCTTT.

This clonotype was recorded a few times. This rearrangement joins TRBV20-1 to TRBJ2-1; 9 nucleotides agree with TRBD1. Germline CDR1 DFQATT, CDR2 SNEGSKA (reference sequence). The CDR3 has 16 residues. Losses at the gene ends were 4 bases for V and 9 bases for J; bases not matched to a gene: 16. The CDR3 coding sequence is TGCAGTGCTATACAGGGCGGGACAGGGCTTTCGGGTGAGCAGTTCTTC. Translation: CSAIQGGTGLSGEQFF.

The rearrangement uses TRBV12-3 or TRBV12-4 and TRBJ1-2; D possibly corresponds to TRBD1 (6 bases). The V end was cut by 6 bases, the J end by 8 bases, with 13 bases between. CDR3 size: 12 residues. CDR3 amino acids: CASRSQGGGYTF. In DNA, the CDR3 is TGTGCCAGCAGGTCACAGGGCGGGGGCTACACCTTC.

This clonotype occurred a few times. The chain employs TRBV5-1 and TRBJ2-3, with D perhaps assigned TRBD1 or TRBD2 (7 bases each). CDR3 size: 14 residues. Trimming took 7 bases from V and 2 from J, leaving 14 bases between them. Germline lookup yields CDR1 SGHRS and CDR2 YFSETQ. The CDR3 DNA follows: TGCGCCAGCGCGCAGGGGGGGGCCACAGATACGCAGTATTTT. Translation gives CASAQGGATDTQYF. The full variable domain, its missing parts supplied by reference TRBV5-1 and TRBJ2-3, is KAGVTQTPRYLIKTRGQQVTLSCSPISGHRSVSWYQQTPGQGLQFLFEYFSETQRNKGNFPGRFSGRQFSNSRSEMNVSTLELGDSALYLCASAQGGATDTQYFGPGTRLTVL.

The V and J genes are TRBV20-1 and TRBJ2-5; TRBD1 might be the D (6 bases). The end of the DNA is better explained by TRBJ2-7, so the J call may be wrong. Per germline, CDR1 DFQATT and CDR2 SNEGSKA (reference sequence). This CDR3 is built from 13 residues. In DNA form, the CDR3 reads TGCAGTGCTCTCCGGGACATGCGTGGCGAGCAGTACTTC. It codes for CSALRDMRGEQYF.

This rearrangement joins TRBV7-9 to TRBJ2-7; 9 bases line up with TRBD2. Per the germline V gene, CDR1 is SEHNR and CDR2 is FQNEAQ (reference sequence). V lost 7 bases and J lost 3; bases outside the gene matches: 7. The CDR3 has 14 amino acids. The CDR3 sequence is CASTPSGGIYEQYF. The CDR3 coding sequence is TGTGCCAGCACCCCCAGCGGGGGGATCTACGAGCAGTACTTC.

V is TRBV20-1 and J is TRBJ2-1; perhaps D is TRBD1 or TRBD2 (5 bases each). The CDR3 sequence is 12 residues long. The germline V gene encodes CDR1 DFQATT and CDR2 SNEGSKA (reference sequence). The germline V and J ends were trimmed by 6 bases and 13 bases, with 19 bases remaining between them. The CDR3 bases are TGCAGTGCCCCCCTTGGGGGTCGGGCTCAGTTCTTC. Its translation is CSAPLGGRAQFF.

The chain employs TRBV20-1 and TRBJ2-1, with 7 bases that match TRBD2. CDR1 is DFQATT and CDR2 is SNEGSKA in the germline V gene (reference sequence). This CDR3 is built from 13 residues. V gave up 2 bases and J gave up 8 bases; unmatched junction bases: 6. The CDR3 loop is CSARPGRRDEQFF. The DNA of the CDR3 is TGCAGTGCTAGACCCGGGAGGAGGGATGAGCAGTTCTTC.

This chain connects TRBV10-3 to TRBJ2-1, with 11 bases identical to TRBD2. Per the germline V gene, CDR1 is ENHRY and CDR2 is SYGVKD. The CDR3 is 16 amino acids. After removal of 0 bases from V and 6 bases from J, the junction contained 4 bases not matched to a gene. The CDR3: CAISESLAGGPNEQFF. CDR3 in DNA: TGTGCCATCAGTGAGTCGCTAGCGGGAGGCCCCAATGAGCAGTTCTTC.

The chain uses TRBV7-3 and TRBJ2-1; 15 nucleotides agree with TRBD2. The V gene's germline CDR1 is SGHTA and CDR2 FQGTGA. This CDR3 region has 18 residues. V lost 5 bases, J lost 5 bases, and 10 bases stayed unmatched. The CDR3 nucleotides are TGTGCCAGCAGCCCCCGTGGGACTAGCGGGGGGTCAAACAATGAGCAGTTCTTC. Translating it yields CASSPRGTSGGSNNEQFF.

The genes are TRBV5-5 and TRBJ2-1; D not certain. With 2 bases removed from V and 6 bases from J, the gap between germline ends came to 15 bases. This CDR3 comprises 15 residues. Germline CDR1 reads SGHKS; CDR2 reads YYEKEE (reference sequence). CDR3 nucleotide sequence: TGTGCCAGCAGCTTTGCGACAACGATGGGCAATGAGCAGTTCTTC. This gives the protein CASSFATTMGNEQFF.

This chain joins TRBV20-1 and TRBJ1-1, with D maybe TRBD1 (5 bases). CDR1 and CDR2 (germline): DFQATT, SNEGSKA (reference sequence). Trimming left V 1 base short and J 0 bases short, with 18 bases between. The CDR3 spans 17 residues. The DNA for the CDR3 is TGCAGTGCTAGAGGACCTATCGGGGACCTAATGAACACTGAAGCTTTCTTT. Encoded protein: CSARGPIGDLMNTEAFF.

In its sample, this clonotype was seen once. The rearrangement uses TRBV20-1 and TRBJ2-3; the D is unclear. This CDR3 region has 14 residues. V gave up 6 bases and J gave up 4 bases, with 17 bases separating them. The germline V gene encodes CDR1 DFQATT and CDR2 SNEGSKA (reference sequence). CDR3 coding DNA: TGCAGTGCCAGTTGGCAGGCTCCGGCAGATACGCAGTATTTT. Its protein product is CSASWQAPADTQYF.

The chain has TRBV7-9 and TRBJ1-4; D unresolved. The V end lost 5 bases, the J end lost 3 bases, and 7 bases lay between the germline ends. Germline V lookup: CDR1 SEHNR, CDR2 FQNEAQ (reference sequence). The CDR3 sequence is 13 residues long. CDR3 protein: CASSGGSNEKLFF. CDR3 coding DNA: TGTGCCAGCAGCGGCGGGTCTAATGAAAAACTGTTTTTT.

This clonotype was counted ten times or more. The chain is built from TRBV7-3 and TRBJ2-3; D remains unclear. CDR1 is SGHTA and CDR2 is FQGTGA in the germline V gene. CDR3 length: 14 residues. The V end was cut by 3 bases, the J end by 4 bases, with 11 bases between. CDR3 in DNA: TGTGCCAGCAGCTTCTCCCCTCACGCAGATACGCAGTATTTT. Its translation: CASSFSPHADTQYF.

The chain employs TRBV28 and TRBJ1-5; 7 bases align to TRBD1. The J segment lost 5 bases and the V segment lost 8 bases, leaving 12 bases of the junction unmatched. The germline gives CDR1 MDHEN, CDR2 SYDVKM. The CDR3 consists of 15 residues. CDR3 nucleotides: TGTGCCAGCGACCCCCGGGACAGAGGGGATCAGCCCCAGCATTTT. As protein: CASDPRDRGDQPQHF.

This clonotype appeared a few times. This chain links TRBV5-1 with TRBJ2-1, with 11 nucleotides matching TRBD2. CDR1 SGHRS and CDR2 YFSETQ come from the germline V gene. The trim removed 3 bases at V and 8 bases at J, leaving 19 bases unmatched. The CDR3 length is 19 residues. In DNA, the CDR3 is TGCGCCAGCAGCTCCCCTAGTAATAGCGGGAGGGCCGAAGGCCATGAGCAGTTCTTC. Its protein product is CASSSPSNSGRAEGHEQFF.

This clonotype was seen a handful of times. The V and J genes are TRBV7-2 and TRBJ2-5, with 7 bases aligning to TRBD1. J lost 5 bases, V lost 1 base, and 7 bases had no gene match. Germline CDR1 SGHTA, CDR2 FQGNSA. There are 15 residues in the CDR3. CDR3 bases: TGTGCCAGCAGCTTAGACAGGGGATATACCGAGACCCAGTACTTC. Its translation is CASSLDRGYTETQYF.

This chain links TRBV29-1 with TRBJ1-5, with D possibly TRBD1 on 5 matching bases. This CDR3 comprises 13 residues. Germline V CDR1 and CDR2: SQVTM, ANQGSEA. V lost 0 bases, J lost 5 bases, and 8 bases lay in between. For the CDR3, the DNA is TGCAGCGTTGAAGATCCGGGGGATCAGCCCCAGCATTTT. It codes for CSVEDPGDQPQHF.

There are a few counts of this clonotype. The chain recombines TRBV7-2 with TRBJ2-5; possibly TRBD1 for D (6 bases). The CDR3 totals 15 residues. CDR1 is SGHTA and CDR2 is FQGNSA in the germline V gene. Between the trimmed V and J ends, which lost 4 bases and 3 bases, there was a span of 15 bases. The CDR3: CASSSTGTLEETQYF. The CDR3 region has the DNA TGTGCCAGCAGCTCTACCGGGACATTGGAAGAGACCCAGTACTTC.

This sequence joins TRBV5-1 and TRBJ2-3; possibly TRBD1 for D (6 bases). The germline gives CDR1 SGHRS, CDR2 YFSETQ. V lost 1 base and J lost 5, with 11 bases in between. The CDR3 sequence is 14 residues long. CDR3 sequence reads: CASSLTGFEDTQYF. The CDR3 DNA is TGCGCCAGCAGCTTGACAGGGTTTGAAGATACGCAGTATTTT.